This entry lists 15 T cell receptor beta chains sequenced from one sample in a study of cytomegalovirus exposure and HLA in healthy donors. The PCR contained 60 Vbeta and 13 Jbeta primers. Sequencing was performed with immunoSEQ multiplex PCR; in TCRdb, only in-frame clones are kept and a portion is missing. The sample gives about 160,000 clones, approximately 80% of which show up once; roughly 1.2% is in the top ten. Specimen: PBMCs. Receptor source: a woman in her 50s in good health and CMV-seronegative.

The V gene is TRBV7-9, the J gene TRBJ1-1, with TRBD1 as a possible D gene (5 bases). Germline lookup yields CDR1 SEHNR and CDR2 FQNEAQ (reference sequence). This CDR3 has 14 residues. V gave up 5 bases and J gave up 5 bases, with 15 bases separating them. CDR3 sequence: CASSLTAPKTEAFF. The CDR3 DNA reads TGTGCCAGCAGCCTGACAGCCCCGAAGACTGAAGCTTTCTTT.

V and J are TRBV11-2 and TRBJ2-5, with 7 bases identical to TRBD1. The V gene's germline CDR1 is SGHAT and CDR2 FQNNGV. The CDR3 extends over 15 amino acids. The V gene end was trimmed by 0 bases and the J gene end by 5 bases; junction bases not matched to a gene: 6. Written as DNA, the CDR3 is TGTGCCAGCAGCTTAGATCAAAGGGGGCGGGAGACCCAGTACTTC. Encoded protein: CASSLDQRGRETQYF.

This clone was found once. This chain connects TRBV19 to TRBJ2-7, with TRBD2 matching 11 bases. After removal of 3 bases from V and 3 bases from J, the junction contained 1 base not matched to a gene. Germline V gene data show CDR1 as LNHDA and CDR2 as SQIVND (reference sequence). This CDR3 is built from 14 residues. This CDR3 is CASSMTSGVYEQYF. The CDR3 DNA sequence: TGTGCCAGTAGTATGACTAGCGGGGTCTACGAGCAGTACTTC.

A remark on this clone: A junction boundary mismatches the germline segment, possibly from a read error. Other DNA sequences in this specimen translate into the identical CDR3. The rearrangement uses TRBV11-2 and TRBJ1-5; unclear D gene. CDR1 is SGHAT and CDR2 is FQNNGV in the germline V gene. The CDR3 length is 14 residues. CDR3 DNA: TGTGCCAGCAGCTTAAGCGTTAGCAACCAGCCCCAGCATTTT. It encodes CASSLSVSNQPQHF. The variable domain in full, with the rest retrieved from reference TRBV11-2 and TRBJ1-5, is EAGVAQSPRYKIIEKRQSVAFWCNPISGHATLYWYQQILGQGPKLLIQFQNNGVVDDSQLPKDRFSAERLKGVDSTLKIQPAKLEDSAVYLCASSLSVSNQPQHFGDGTRLSIL.

The V call is TRBV4-1, the J call TRBJ2-7, with 11 bases identical to TRBD2. The CDR3 consists of 15 residues. From germline, CDR1 is MGHRA and CDR2 YSYEKL. V lost 4 bases and J lost 3; bases outside the gene matches: 5. The CDR3 protein is CASSRLAGLSYEQYF. The CDR3 DNA reads as TGCGCCAGCAGCCGACTAGCGGGGCTTAGCTACGAGCAGTACTTC.

This clone has only one observation. The chain couples TRBV7-3 to TRBJ2-7, with 7 bases fitting TRBD1. V gave up 4 bases and J gave up 6 bases; unmatched junction bases: 6. CDR1 and CDR2 (germline): SGHTA, FQGTGA. This CDR3 is 13 amino acids long. The CDR3 loop reads CASSSDRASEQYF. The CDR3 DNA reads as TGTGCCAGCAGCTCCGACAGGGCGTCCGAGCAGTACTTC.

V is TRBV7-8 and J is TRBJ1-1, with a tentative D call TRBD1 (6 bases). The CDR3 loop spans 16 amino acids. Between the trimmed V and J ends, which lost 5 bases and 1 base, there was a span of 17 bases. The V gene's germline CDR1 is SGHVS and CDR2 FQNEAQ. The CDR3 coding sequence is TGTGCCAGCAGCCCACGACCCGGGACACCGAACACTGAAGCTTTCTTT. Translating it yields CASSPRPGTPNTEAFF.

Here the CDR3 reads CAWSNPEGQPQHF. CDR3 nucleotide sequence: TGTGCCTGGAGTAACCCGGAGGGCCAGCCCCAGCATTTT. V is TRBV30 and J is TRBJ1-5; D uncertain. V lost 2 bases, J lost 7 bases, and 12 bases lay in between. The CDR3 consists of 13 residues. Germline-derived CDR1 and CDR2 are GTSNPN and SVGIG (reference sequence).

This chain uses TRBV5-1 with TRBJ2-7; no firm D call. The germline V gene encodes CDR1 SGHRS and CDR2 YFSETQ. CDR3 length equals 14 residues. The ends were cut back, 0 bases at V and 5 bases at J, with 12 bases in the middle. The CDR3 DNA is TGCGCCAGCAGCTTGGTCCTCACTAACGACGAGCAGTACTTC. Translated: CASSLVLTNDEQYF.

This sequence joins TRBV4-1 and TRBJ1-3; perhaps TRBD1 as D (6 bases). The V end lost 0 bases, the J end lost 2 bases, and 17 bases lay between the germline ends. Germline CDR1 MGHRA, CDR2 YSYEKL. This CDR3 has 18 amino acids. The CDR3 region has the DNA TGCGCCAGCAGCCAAGAAGGGGGGGTGCCAGGGACTGGAAACACCATATATTTT. Its translation: CASSQEGGVPGTGNTIYF.

This chain connects TRBV4-1 to TRBJ1-5; 8 positions agree with TRBD1. Germline loops: CDR1 MGHRA, CDR2 YSYEKL. There are 15 residues in the CDR3. The V gene end was trimmed by 4 bases and the J gene end by 5 bases; junction bases not matched to a gene: 7. The CDR3 nucleotides are TGCGCCAGCAGCCTATGGACAGGGTTGGATCAGCCCCAGCATTTT. This codes for CASSLWTGLDQPQHF.

The chain couples TRBV2 to TRBJ1-2; 7 bases agree with TRBD1. V was pared by 6 bases and J by 5 bases, with 6 bases of the junction left unmatched. Germline lookup yields CDR1 SNHLY and CDR2 FYNNEI. The CDR3 has 13 residues. DNA of the CDR3: TGTGCCAGCAGCCGGGGACAGTCGTATGGCTACACCTTC. Encoded protein: CASSRGQSYGYTF. The full variable domain, completed using reference TRBV2 and TRBJ1-2, is EPEVTQTPSHQVTQMGQEVILRCVPISNHLYFYWYRQILGQKVEFLVSFYNNEISEKSEIFDDQFSVERPDGSNFTLKIRSTKLEDSAMYFCASSRGQSYGYTFGSGTRLTVV.

The chain links TRBV5-6 to TRBJ2-5; possible D gene TRBD1, 6 bases. This CDR3 spans 14 amino acids. Germline V gives CDR1 SGHDT, CDR2 YYEEEE. V was shortened by 5 bases and J by 1 base, with 12 bases between the two germline ends. The CDR3 sequence: CASSPTGFQETQYF. Written as DNA, the CDR3 is TGTGCCAGCAGTCCCACAGGGTTCCAAGAGACCCAGTACTTC.

This chain uses TRBV7-3 with TRBJ1-3, with TRBD1 identical over 10 bases. Germline loops: CDR1 SGHTA, CDR2 FQGTGA. There are 18 residues in the CDR3. Trimming took 4 bases from V and 0 from J; bases not matched to a gene: 9. CDR3 in amino acids: CASSSYGTGEYSGNTIYF. CDR3 in DNA: TGTGCCAGCAGCTCCTACGGGACAGGGGAGTACTCTGGAAACACCATATATTTT.

This chain links TRBV7-2 with TRBJ2-7; D unclear. This CDR3 comprises 14 residues. Trimming removed 1 base at V and 1 base at J, with 8 bases between. Germline CDR1 is SGHTA and CDR2 is FQGNSA. CDR3 in DNA: TGTGCCAGCAGCTTAGAGGTAGCTTCCTACGAGCAGTACTTC. Protein sequence: CASSLEVASYEQYF.